This T cell receptor (beta chain) is drawn from a study of cytomegalovirus exposure and HLA in healthy donors. In its sample, this clone was seen once. No antigen is known for it. Broader study findings: The dataset shows that most TCR sequences were rare, while some public TCRs occurred in many donors.

The PCR employed 60 Vbeta primers together with 13 Jbeta primers. Sequenced by immunoSEQ multiplex PCR; TCRdb stores in-frame clones only, minus some. The table has more than 150,000 clones, approximately 71% seen once; the top ten hold roughly 7.6%. Germline CDR1 reads SNHLY; CDR2 reads FYNNEI. This CDR3 comprises 16 residues. V gave up 4 bases and J gave up 0 bases, with 13 bases separating them. The receptor was derived from a woman aged 40 to 55 in good health and CMV-seropositive. J is TRBJ1-5 and V is TRBV2, with a possible D match to TRBD1 (6 bases). Sequenced material: PBMCs. The CDR3 here is CASSAGTLYSNQPQHF. CDR3 DNA sequence: TGTGCCAGCAGTGCCGGGACACTTTATAGCAATCAGCCCCAGCATTTT.